Listed here are 2 T cell receptor beta chains from one sample, sequenced in a study of read filtering for tumor transcriptome and immune sequencing. This library used around 400 ng RNA and molecular barcoded adaptors spanning alpha/delta and beta/gamma chains. TCRdb re-analysed the reads in MiXCR, keeping a single row per CDR3 protein. The top ten clones hold just under 8.5% of a sample with more than 100,000 distinct CDR3 sequences, about 12% of them seen once. The sequenced material came from a population of CD138-negative cells sorted from bone marrow. These receptors were obtained from a donor over 35 with multiple myeloma.

CDR3 region: CSVGPSRFTGELFF. CDR3 nucleotides: TGCAGCGTGGGCCCGAGTCGTTTCACCGGGGAGCTGTTTTTT. The chain employs TRBV29-1 and TRBJ2-2; D uncertain. The CDR3 is made up of 14 amino acids. CDR1 SQVTM and CDR2 ANQGSEA come from the germline V gene. V lost 6 bases to trimming and J lost 4 bases, with 15 bases between them.

This clonotype occurred many times. The rearrangement joins TRBV10-3 to TRBJ2-1; 7 nucleotides line up with TRBD2. The CDR3 sequence is 15 residues long. Germline V lookup: CDR1 ENHRY, CDR2 SYGVKD. With 3 bases clipped from V and 3 bases from J, the junction kept 5 bases outside the gene matches. In DNA form, the CDR3 reads TGTGCCATCAGTGAAGGGCTAGCGGACTACAATGAGCAGTTCTTC. Translating gives CAISEGLADYNEQFF.